These T cell receptor beta chains were read from a single sample in a study of T-cell memory formation after mild COVID-19. A single record per CDR3 protein comes from TCRdb applying MiXCR to the 5' RACE reads. The sample has around 400,000 distinct CDR3 sequences; approximately 24% are singletons. The sequencing sample was made of PBMCs or a T cell subset sorted from them (not recorded which). Every receptor here comes from an adult woman who had mild COVID-19 (a few samples of this study predate the infection). Cell type and time point are not known. Each CDR3 is given with its conserved first and last residue. D genes are given only for firm matches. Where a row states a size, it is once, few, many or the class of an expanded clone; other rows omit it.

J,size,V,D,CDR3,DNA
TRBJ1-5,.,TRBV2,.,CASRESDAKAQPQHF,TGTGCCAGCAGGGAATCGGACGCGAAGGCTCAGCCCCAGCATTTT
TRBJ2-3,.,TRBV3-1,TRBD2,CASSQVAGAPKSTQYF,TGTGCCAGCAGCCAAGTAGCGGGAGCCCCGAAGAGTACGCAGTATTTT
TRBJ2-5,.,TRBV21-1,.,CASSKFGSGLPGGETQYF,TGTGCCAGCAGCAAATTTGGAAGTGGACTACCGGGGGGAGAGACCCAGTACTTC
TRBJ2-6,.,TRBV3-1,TRBD1,CASSPGQGAVLLSGANVLTF,TGTGCCAGCAGCCCCGGACAGGGGGCCGTACTCCTCTCTGGGGCCAACGTCCTGACTTTC
TRBJ1-2,few,TRBV6-2/TRBV6-3,.,CASSYSAKVGGYTF,TGTGCCAGCAGTTACTCGGCCAAGGTTGGTGGCTACACCTTC
TRBJ2-5,few,TRBV11-2,TRBD1,CASSPLTGRETQYF,TGTGCCAGCAGCCCCCTGACAGGGCGAGAGACCCAGTACTTC
TRBJ2-7,.,TRBV4-3,TRBD2,CASSQTGGVGYEQYF,TGCGCCAGCAGCCAAACGGGAGGAGTAGGCTACGAGCAGTACTTC
TRBJ2-7,.,TRBV9,TRBD2,CASSAATSGYHEQYF,TGTGCCAGCAGCGCTGCGACTAGCGGGTACCACGAGCAGTACTTC
TRBJ2-3,.,TRBV20-1,TRBD2,CSARDRPPVAGFTHTQYF,TGCAGTGCTAGAGACCGCCCCCCGGTAGCGGGCTTCACCCATACGCAGTATTTT
TRBJ2-1,.,TRBV3-1,TRBD2,CASSQDWASGIQNEQFF,TGTGCCAGCAGCCAAGACTGGGCTAGCGGGATACAAAATGAGCAGTTCTTC
TRBJ2-7,.,TRBV30,.,CAWSALQGRSDEQYF,TGTGCCTGGAGTGCCTTACAGGGCCGCTCGGACGAGCAGTACTTC
TRBJ1-1,few,TRBV29-1,.,CSVSQTMNTEAFF,TGCAGCGTCAGCCAGACCATGAACACTGAAGCTTTCTTT
TRBJ1-2,once,TRBV5-1,.,CASSPGDGTANYGYTF,TGCGCCAGCAGCCCTGGGGACGGAACCGCCAACTATGGCTACACCTTC
TRBJ2-5,.,TRBV21-1,.,CASSQSRGRETQYF,TGTGCCAGCAGCCAATCAAGGGGGCGAGAGACCCAGTACTTC
TRBJ2-1,.,TRBV2,TRBD2,CASNRLAGNNEQFF,TGTGCCAGCAACCGACTAGCGGGGAACAATGAGCAGTTCTTC
TRBJ2-7,few,TRBV11-2,TRBD2,CASSSSGDYEQYF,TGTGCCAGCAGCTCTAGCGGGGATTACGAGCAGTACTTC
TRBJ2-7,.,TRBV14,.,CASSQDIGFYEQYF,TGTGCCAGCAGCCAAGATATAGGGTTCTACGAGCAGTACTTC
TRBJ2-1,few,TRBV5-1,.,CASIPGGRGSYNEQFF,TGCGCCAGCATCCCTGGCGGCAGGGGCTCCTACAATGAGCAGTTCTTC
TRBJ1-1,.,TRBV12-3/TRBV12-4,TRBD1,CASSLGAGTGNTEAFF,TGTGCCAGCAGCCTCGGGGCCGGGACAGGGAACACTGAAGCTTTCTTT
TRBJ2-2,.,TRBV19,.,CDSKRVQGGGELFF,TGTGACAGTAAACGCGTGCAGGGCGGCGGGGAGCTGTTTTTT
TRBJ2-1,once,TRBV12-3/TRBV12-4,TRBD1,CASRPGTGPLNEQFF,TGTGCCAGCAGACCCGGGACAGGGCCCCTCAATGAGCAGTTCTTC
TRBJ2-1,.,TRBV12-3/TRBV12-4,.,CASSPSPANEQFF,TGTGCCAGCAGTCCCTCGCCCGCCAATGAGCAGTTCTTC
TRBJ2-3,many,TRBV5-6,.,CASSLATADTQYF,TGTGCCAGCAGCTTGGCTACCGCAGATACGCAGTATTTT
TRBJ1-1,.,TRBV7-2,.,CASSLEVGVRGRDTEAFF,TGTGCCAGCAGCTTAGAAGTAGGGGTCAGGGGCCGGGACACTGAAGCTTTCTTT
TRBJ1-4,.,TRBV29-1,TRBD1,CSVEDRQGAREKLFF,TGCAGCGTTGAAGATCGGCAGGGGGCGAGGGAAAAACTGTTTTTT
TRBJ1-2,.,TRBV29-1,TRBD1,CSDEPGQGYGYTF,TGCAGCGATGAACCGGGACAGGGCTATGGCTACACCTTC
TRBJ1-5,many,TRBV15,.,CATSKRTVSNQPQHF,TGTGCCACCAGCAAACGGACAGTTAGCAATCAGCCCCAGCATTTT
TRBJ2-2,many,TRBV29-1,.,CSVSSTNTGELFF,TGCAGCGTTTCCTCAACGAACACCGGGGAGCTGTTTTTT
TRBJ2-7,.,TRBV5-1,TRBD1,CASSPGTGEPEQYF,TGCGCCAGCAGCCCAGGGACAGGGGAGCCCGAGCAGTACTTC
TRBJ2-1,many,TRBV28,TRBD1,CASSLPWQGAALSYNEQFF,TGTGCCAGCAGTTTACCGTGGCAGGGGGCGGCCCTCTCCTACAATGAGCAGTTCTTC